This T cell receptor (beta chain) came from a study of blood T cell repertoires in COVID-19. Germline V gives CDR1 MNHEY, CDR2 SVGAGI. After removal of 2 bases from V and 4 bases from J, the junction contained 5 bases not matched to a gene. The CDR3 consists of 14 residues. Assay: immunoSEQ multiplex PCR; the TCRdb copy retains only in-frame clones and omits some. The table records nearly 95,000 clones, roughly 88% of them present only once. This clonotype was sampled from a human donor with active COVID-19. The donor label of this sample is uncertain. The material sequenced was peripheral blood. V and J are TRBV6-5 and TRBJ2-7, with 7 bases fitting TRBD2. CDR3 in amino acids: CASSYSGATYEQYF. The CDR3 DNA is TGTGCCAGCAGTTACAGCGGGGCCACTTACGAGCAGTACTTC.